What follows are 20 T cell receptor beta chains derived from one specimen sequenced in a study of regulatory T cells in long-lasting Graves disease. For TCR beta, libraries came from iRepertoire HTBI primers and Arm-PCR of CDR3 regions. TCRdb re-derived calls from the multiplex PCR reads in MiXCR, one entry per CDR3 protein. The table records some 340,000 distinct CDR3 sequences, roughly 25% of them present only once. The time point is: persistent/refractory GD, antithyroid drugs over 5 years with positive TRAb. PBMCs were the source of the RNA used for TCR sequencing. The material sequenced was peripheral blood mononuclear cells (PBMCs), taken when the disease was refractory, from a patient treated with antithyroid drugs. The receptors originated from a woman aged 40 to 55 with Graves disease.

This rearrangement joins TRBV19 to TRBJ1-1, with TRBD1 matching over 9 bases. Germline V gene sequence: CDR1 LNHDA, CDR2 SQIVND (reference sequence). The ends lost 8 bases at V and 5 bases at J; junction bases unmatched: 12. The CDR3 contains 15 residues. The CDR3 is CASGSNGQGRTEAFF. The CDR3, as DNA: TGTGCCAGTGGATCCAATGGACAGGGGAGAACTGAAGCTTTCTTT.

This rearrangement joins TRBV2 to TRBJ2-4, with D maybe TRBD1 (5 bases). Between the trimmed V and J ends, which lost 6 bases and 1 base, there was a span of 22 bases. The CDR3 runs to 18 residues. Germline-derived CDR1 and CDR2 are SNHLY and FYNNEI. The CDR3 here is CASRIRGLQSLAKNIQYF. CDR3 DNA sequence: TGTGCCAGCAGAATTAGGGGATTGCAGTCCCTGGCCAAAAACATTCAGTACTTC.

The chain recombines TRBV20-1 with TRBJ2-2, with D uncertain. V lost 1 base and J 6 bases, leaving 9 bases between the germline ends. Germline values: CDR1 DFQATT, CDR2 SNEGSKA (reference sequence). The CDR3 has 13 amino acids. Here the CDR3 DNA reads TGCAGTGCTAGAGTGATGTCCCCCGGGGAGCTGTTTTTT. This encodes CSARVMSPGELFF.

This clonotype was seen many times. The chain links TRBV2 to TRBJ1-4, with D hard to call. CDR1 and CDR2 from the germline V gene are SNHLY and FYNNEI. The CDR3 totals 12 residues. Trimming removed 6 bases from V and 8 bases from J, with 10 bases in between. The DNA of the CDR3 is TGTGCCAGCAGATCCGACGGAGAAAAACTGTTTTTT. It codes for CASRSDGEKLFF.

This clonotype was seen at least ten times. The CDR3 nucleotides read TGTGCCACCAGTGATCCCAGGACTAGCGGCCTAATGACCGGGGAGCTGTTTTTT. This encodes CATSDPRTSGLMTGELFF. V gene TRBV24-1 combines with J gene TRBJ2-2; 10 bases agree with TRBD2. CDR3 size: 18 residues. J gave up 5 bases and V 3 bases, and 11 bases lay outside the gene matches. Per the germline V gene, CDR1 is KGHDR and CDR2 is SFDVKD.

The J gene is TRBJ1-6, the V gene TRBV28; D remains ambiguous. Germline V gene lookup returns CDR1 MDHEN and CDR2 SYDVKM. The CDR3 is 11 amino acids. With 6 bases removed from V and 13 bases from J, the gap between germline ends came to 10 bases. CDR3: CASRSLAPLHF. The CDR3 bases are TGTGCCAGCAGGAGCCTGGCGCCCCTCCACTTT. The complete variable domain, with remaining parts taken from reference TRBV28 and TRBJ1-6, reads DVKVTQSSRYLVKRTGEKVFLECVQDMDHENMFWYRQDPGLGLRLIYFSYDVKMKEKGDIPEGYSVSREKKERFSLILESASTNQTSMYLCASRSLAPLHFGNGTRLTVT.

This rearrangement joins TRBV7-9 to TRBJ2-1; D is ambiguous. Germline V gene sequence: CDR1 SEHNR, CDR2 FQNEAQ (reference sequence). Deletions cut 5 bases from V and 0 bases from J, with 14 bases between. There are 16 residues in the CDR3. CDR3 residues: CASSEAGLSSYNEQFF. The CDR3 DNA reads TGTGCCAGCAGCGAAGCCGGGTTAAGCTCCTACAATGAGCAGTTCTTC.

This clonotype was observed many times. This sequence joins TRBV15 and TRBJ2-7; no firm D call. Germline V lookup: CDR1 LNHNV, CDR2 YYDKDF (reference sequence). This CDR3 contains 12 residues. Trimming removed 5 bases at V and 3 bases at J, with 8 bases between. The CDR3: CATSPPSYEQYF. CDR3 coding DNA: TGTGCCACCAGCCCTCCCAGCTACGAGCAGTACTTC.

For the CDR3, the DNA is TGCAGTGCTAGTAAGGACACCAATCAGCCCCAGCATTTT. It translates to CSASKDTNQPQHF. This chain joins TRBV20-1 and TRBJ1-5; TRBD1 might be the D (5 bases). The V end was cut by 3 bases, the J end by 3 bases, with 9 bases between. The CDR3 is 13 residues long. Germline V gene sequence: CDR1 DFQATT, CDR2 SNEGSKA (reference sequence).

The sample holds many counts of this clonotype. This sequence joins TRBV20-1 and TRBJ2-7; D perhaps matches TRBD2 (7 bases). V was trimmed by 0 bases and J by 2 bases, leaving 14 bases between them. This CDR3 region has 15 residues. The germline V gene encodes CDR1 DFQATT and CDR2 SNEGSKA (reference sequence). CDR3 bases: TGCAGTGCTAGAGAGGGGGCGGGGGTCGCCTACGAGCAGTACTTC. This translates into CSAREGAGVAYEQYF.

This clonotype has a count of ten or more. The chain employs TRBV6-1 and TRBJ1-5; tentative D call: TRBD1 (5 bases). From germline, CDR1 is MNHNS and CDR2 SASEGT. This CDR3 contains 16 residues. V dropped 6 bases and J dropped 5 bases, with 20 bases sitting between them. CDR3 sequence: CASSFLPGSGDQPQHF. CDR3 bases: TGTGCCAGCAGCTTCCTGCCAGGGAGCGGGGATCAGCCCCAGCATTTT.

The V and J genes are TRBV30 and TRBJ1-1; possible D gene TRBD1, 5 bases. The V gene's germline CDR1 is GTSNPN and CDR2 SVGIG (reference sequence). The CDR3 runs to 12 residues. Between the trimmed V and J ends, which lost 8 bases and 2 bases, there was a span of 12 bases. The CDR3 sequence is CARRTPNTEAFF. CDR3 nucleotides: TGTGCCCGTAGGACACCCAACACTGAAGCTTTCTTT.

In its sample, this clonotype was seen a few times. The chain employs TRBV10-3 and TRBJ2-2, with TRBD2 matching 8 bases. CDR1 and CDR2 (germline): ENHRY, SYGVKD. There are 14 residues in the CDR3. Losses at the gene ends were 8 bases for V and 2 bases for J; bases not matched to a gene: 4. CDR3 amino acids: CAIRRGANTGELFF. In DNA, the CDR3 is TGTGCCATCCGGCGGGGGGCAAACACCGGGGAGCTGTTTTTT.

The V call is TRBV20-1, the J call TRBJ2-2, with D perhaps matching TRBD2 (6 bases). Germline lookup yields CDR1 DFQATT and CDR2 SNEGSKA (reference sequence). The V end lost 1 base, the J end lost 2 bases, and 11 bases lay between the germline ends. The CDR3 contains 15 residues. The CDR3, as DNA: TGCAGTGCTAGAGTGGCTAGCGACAACACCGGGGAGCTGTTTTTT. This translates into CSARVASDNTGELFF.

This rearrangement joins TRBV14 to TRBJ2-2, with TRBD2 as a possible D gene (6 bases). The CDR3 spans 15 residues. V gave up 1 base and J gave up 4 bases, with 10 bases separating them. Germline V CDR1 and CDR2: SGHDN, FVKESK. The CDR3, as DNA: TGTGCCAGCAGCCAAGTCACGGGGGTCACCGGGGAGCTGTTTTTT. Its protein product is CASSQVTGVTGELFF.

This clonotype showed up many times. The rearrangement uses TRBV2 and TRBJ2-2; D may be TRBD2 (6 bases). The V end was cut by 10 bases, the J end by 4 bases, with 19 bases between. CDR3 size: 15 residues. The germline CDR1 and CDR2 sequences are SNHLY and FYNNEI. CDR3 residues: CATLGGGSATGELFF. The CDR3 DNA sequence: TGTGCCACCTTAGGTGGAGGGTCGGCCACCGGGGAGCTGTTTTTT.

This clonotype was found a few times. V gene TRBV9 combines with J gene TRBJ2-7; D uncertain. CDR3 length: 16 amino acids. The V gene's germline CDR1 is SGDLS and CDR2 YYNGEE. Trimming took 0 bases from V and 0 from J, leaving 13 bases between them. CDR3 sequence reads: CASSVALNESSYEQYF. The CDR3 nucleotides are TGTGCCAGCAGCGTAGCTCTCAACGAGAGCTCCTACGAGCAGTACTTC.

This clonotype was counted a few times. This chain uses TRBV3-1 with TRBJ1-1; D is perhaps TRBD1 (6 bases). Trimming stripped 8 bases from V and 4 bases from J, with 17 bases between. CDR1 LGHDT and CDR2 YNNKEL come from the germline V gene (reference sequence). This CDR3 has 14 amino acids. This chain's CDR3 is CASGRGGLGTEAFF. The CDR3 coding sequence is TGTGCCAGCGGGCGTGGGGGGCTAGGCACTGAAGCTTTCTTT. The whole variable domain, remainder taken from reference TRBV3-1 and TRBJ1-1, is DTAVSQTPKYLVTQMGNDKSIKCEQNLGHDTMYWYKQDSKKFLKIMFSYNNKELIINETVPNRFSPKSPDKAHLNLHINSLELGDSAVYFCASGRGGLGTEAFFGQGTRLTVV.

This clonotype was counted a few times. V is TRBV7-9 and J is TRBJ1-1, with 11 bases identical to TRBD1. The J segment lost 2 bases and the V segment lost 4 bases, leaving 3 bases of the junction unmatched. The CDR3 loop spans 15 amino acids. Germline V gene sequence: CDR1 SEHNR, CDR2 FQNEAQ (reference sequence). The CDR3 bases are TGTGCCAGCAGCTCGGGACAGGGGGTAAACACTGAAGCTTTCTTT. It codes for CASSSGQGVNTEAFF.

This clonotype was counted many times. V and J are TRBV15 and TRBJ2-5, with D maybe TRBD2 (5 bases). This CDR3 comprises 15 residues. Germline CDR1 reads LNHNV; CDR2 reads YYDKDF (reference sequence). Between the trimmed V and J ends, which lost 0 bases and 4 bases, there was a span of 12 bases. DNA for the CDR3: TGTGCCACCAGCAGAGATCGTCGAGGGAGAGAGACCCAGTACTTC. This codes for CATSRDRRGRETQYF.